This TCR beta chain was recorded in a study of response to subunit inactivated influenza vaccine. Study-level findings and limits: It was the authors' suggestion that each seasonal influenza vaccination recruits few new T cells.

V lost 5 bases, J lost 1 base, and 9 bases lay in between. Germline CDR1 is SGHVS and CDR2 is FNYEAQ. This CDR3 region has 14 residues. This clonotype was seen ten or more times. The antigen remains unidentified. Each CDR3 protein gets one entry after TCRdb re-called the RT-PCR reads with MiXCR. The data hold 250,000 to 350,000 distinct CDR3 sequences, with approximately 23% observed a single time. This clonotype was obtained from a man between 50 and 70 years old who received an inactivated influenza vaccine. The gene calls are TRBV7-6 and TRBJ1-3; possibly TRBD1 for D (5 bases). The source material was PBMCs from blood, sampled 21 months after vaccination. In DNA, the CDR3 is TGTGCCAGCAGCGTGACAGAATCTGGAAACACCATATATTTT. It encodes CASSVTESGNTIYF.